The next 32 T cell receptor beta chains were all read from a single sample in a study of blood T cell repertoires in COVID-19. Sequencing was performed with immunoSEQ multiplex PCR; in TCRdb, only in-frame clones are kept and a portion is missing. The sample lists around 250,000 clones; about 88% were seen once. The sequenced material came from PBMCs or T cells enriched from blood (not recorded which). These receptor sequences come from a woman in her fifties or sixties who had been exposed to COVID-19.

This clone has a handful of counts. The CDR3, as DNA: TGCGCCAGCAGTCACAAGGGACACGGTAGAGGAGGAAACACCATATATTTT. This encodes CASSHKGHGRGGNTIYF. The chain recombines TRBV23-1 with TRBJ1-3; possibly TRBD1 for D (6 bases). TRBV23-1 is identified as an open reading frame with a role that is uncertain. The CDR3 has 17 amino acids. The V end was cut by 3 bases, the J end by 4 bases, with 19 bases between.

V usage is TRBV27 and J usage is TRBJ1-5; no clear D gene. The CDR3 sequence is 13 residues long. With 4 bases removed from V and 2 bases from J, the gap between germline ends came to 6 bases. Germline values: CDR1 MNHEY, CDR2 SMNVEV (reference sequence). Here the CDR3 DNA reads TGTGCCAGCAGTTGGGCCCGCAATCAGCCCCAGCATTTT. It encodes CASSWARNQPQHF.

The CDR3 DNA reads TGTGCCAGCAGCCAAGATCGACAGGGTGCCACAGATACGCAGTATTTT. It is translated as CASSQDRQGATDTQYF. The chain has TRBV14 and TRBJ2-3; TRBD1 matches 7 bases. The ends lost 0 bases at V and 2 bases at J; junction bases unmatched: 5. The CDR3 loop spans 16 amino acids. In germline, CDR1 is SGHDN, CDR2 FVKESK.

The rearrangement joins TRBV7-6 to TRBJ1-5; 9 bases match TRBD1. Germline V lookup: CDR1 SGHVS, CDR2 FNYEAQ. This CDR3 region has 22 residues. V lost 5 bases, J lost 3 bases, and 26 bases stayed unmatched. CDR3: CASSLRWDRVRKWDSDNQPQHF. DNA for the CDR3: TGTGCCAGCAGCCTCCGCTGGGACAGGGTCAGGAAATGGGACAGCGACAATCAGCCCCAGCATTTT.

The V gene is TRBV3-1 (or the pseudogene TRBV3-2), the J gene TRBJ2-3; D is uncertain. The length of the CDR3 is 13 residues. Germline values: CDR1 LGHDT, CDR2 YNNKEL (reference sequence). Trimming stripped 4 bases from V and 0 bases from J, with 5 bases between. In DNA form, the CDR3 reads TGTGCCAGCAGCCGCGCTAGCACAGATACGCAGTATTTT. This translates into CASSRASTDTQYF.

The rearrangement uses TRBV9 and TRBJ2-5; D perhaps matches TRBD1 (5 bases). Germline V gene sequence: CDR1 SGDLS, CDR2 YYNGEE. There are 15 residues in the CDR3. V shed 0 bases and J shed 5 bases, with 14 bases lying between them. CDR3 nucleotides: TGTGCCAGCAGCGTAGGGCCAGGGAAAGGGGAGACCCAGTACTTC. This sequence encodes CASSVGPGKGETQYF.

The chain couples TRBV11-2 to TRBJ2-7; D may be TRBD1 (6 bases). V was clipped by 5 bases and J by 7 bases, with 21 bases between them. The germline V gene encodes CDR1 SGHAT and CDR2 FQNNGV. There are 15 residues in the CDR3. As DNA, the CDR3 is TGTGCCAGCAGCCCTATCTGGACAGCCGCGTGGGAGCAGTACTTC. This gives the protein CASSPIWTAAWEQYF.

The CDR3 spells CASSLEGTSTYEQYF. The CDR3 nucleotides read TGCGCCAGCAGCCTCGAGGGGACTTCTACCTACGAGCAGTACTTC. The gene calls are TRBV5-1 and TRBJ2-7, with D tentatively TRBD2 (6 bases). The germline CDR1 and CDR2 sequences are SGHRS and YFSETQ. The CDR3 has 15 residues. Trimming removed 4 bases from V and 2 bases from J, with 16 bases in between.

The chain links TRBV6-5 to TRBJ2-2; the D gene is possibly TRBD1 (5 bases). V lost 2 bases and J lost 1, with 8 bases in between. Looked up from germline, CDR1 is MNHEY and CDR2 is SVGAGI. This CDR3 comprises 15 residues. The CDR3 DNA sequence: TGTGCCAGCAGTTACAACCAGGGGAACACCGGGGAGCTGTTTTTT. Its protein product is CASSYNQGNTGELFF.

This chain joins TRBV5-1 and TRBJ2-7; D is uncertain. Germline CDR1 and CDR2: SGHRS and YFSETQ. The CDR3 totals 14 residues. V was shortened by 0 bases and J by 2 bases, with 9 bases between the two germline ends. In DNA, the CDR3 is TGCGCCAGCAGCTTGGGAGGAAAAACCTACGAGCAGTACTTC. Its protein is CASSLGGKTYEQYF.

The chain carries TRBV27 and TRBJ1-5; a weak D match, TRBD1 (5 bases). With 1 base removed from V and 0 bases from J, the gap between germline ends came to 10 bases. Germline V CDR1 and CDR2: MNHEY, SMNVEV (reference sequence). This CDR3 comprises 16 residues. CDR3 DNA: TGTGCCAGCAGTTTATGGGGGAGGAATAGCAATCAGCCCCAGCATTTT. Its protein product is CASSLWGRNSNQPQHF.

V gene TRBV28 combines with J gene TRBJ1-5; D possibly corresponds to TRBD1 (5 bases). Germline-derived CDR1 and CDR2 are MDHEN and SYDVKM. Trimming left V 0 bases short and J 7 bases short, with 13 bases between. This CDR3 comprises 15 residues. In nucleotides, the CDR3 is TGTGCCAGCAGTTTATGGTCCAGGGAGGGGCAGCCCCAGCATTTT. This gives the protein CASSLWSREGQPQHF.

The rearrangement uses TRBV15 and TRBJ1-2; D is unclear. CDR1 is LNHNV and CDR2 is YYDKDF in the germline V gene (reference sequence). Trimming stripped 3 bases from V and 3 bases from J, with 14 bases between. This CDR3 comprises 15 residues. This CDR3 reads CATSSRQVGDYGYTF. The CDR3 DNA reads as TGTGCCACCAGCAGCAGACAAGTCGGGGACTATGGCTACACCTTC. The full variable domain, rest sourced from reference TRBV15 and TRBJ1-2, is DAMVIQNPRYQVTQFGKPVTLSCSQTLNHNVMYWYQQKSSQAPKLLFHYYDKDFNNEADTPDNFQSRRPNTSFCFLDIRSPGLGDTAMYLCATSSRQVGDYGYTFGSGTRLTVV.

The V call is TRBV19, the J call TRBJ2-2; TRBD1 is a possible D gene (5 bases). The germline CDR1 and CDR2 sequences are LNHDA and SQIVND (reference sequence). This CDR3 spans 17 amino acids. The V end was cut by 4 bases, the J end by 4 bases, with 19 bases between. Here the CDR3 DNA reads TGTGCCAGTAGTAAGGGGTCCATTTTTGGGTCCACCGGGGAGCTGTTTTTT. Its translation: CASSKGSIFGSTGELFF.

The J gene is TRBJ2-6, the V gene TRBV7-3, with D possibly matching TRBD1 (6 bases). The V end lost 4 bases, the J end lost 4 bases, and 11 bases lay between the germline ends. Germline V gives CDR1 SGHTA, CDR2 FQGTGA. There are 15 residues in the CDR3. CDR3 in DNA: TGTGCCAGCAGCTCCGGACAGCCCGGGGCCAACGTCCTGACTTTC. Protein product: CASSSGQPGANVLTF.

The rearrangement links TRBV2 to TRBJ2-7, with 8 nucleotides matching TRBD1. The J segment lost 1 base and the V segment lost 5 bases, leaving 7 bases of the junction unmatched. Per the germline V gene, CDR1 is SNHLY and CDR2 is FYNNEI. This CDR3 is 15 amino acids long. CDR3 loop: CASSYADRGSYEQYF. In nucleotides, the CDR3 is TGTGCCAGCAGTTATGCCGACAGGGGATCCTACGAGCAGTACTTC. Complete variable domain (other parts from reference TRBV2 and TRBJ2-7): EPEVTQTPSHQVTQMGQEVILRCVPISNHLYFYWYRQILGQKVEFLVSFYNNEISEKSEIFDDQFSVERPDGSNFTLKIRSTKLEDSAMYFCASSYADRGSYEQYFGPGTRLTVT.

The sample holds a few counts of this clone. The J gene is TRBJ1-2, the V gene TRBV5-1; TRBD1 aligns across 8 bases. V shed 4 bases, J shed 8 bases, and the junction held 13 bases outside the gene matches. This CDR3 contains 15 residues. The germline V gene has CDR1 SGHRS and CDR2 YFSETQ. As DNA, the CDR3 is TGCGCCAGCAGCGTAGATCAGGGGGCGGCACGGGGCTACACCTTC. This translates into CASSVDQGAARGYTF.

The V gene is TRBV15, the J gene TRBJ2-5; 11 positions match TRBD1. Germline lookup yields CDR1 LNHNV and CDR2 YYDKDF (reference sequence). The CDR3 covers 16 residues. Losses at the gene ends were 0 bases for V and 3 bases for J; bases not matched to a gene: 3. This CDR3 is CATSRDRTGGEETQYF. The CDR3 nucleotides are TGTGCCACCAGCAGAGATCGGACAGGGGGCGAAGAGACCCAGTACTTC.

The CDR3 sequence: CASSLEGKTGNTIYF. CDR3 bases: TGTGCCAGCAGTTTAGAGGGCAAGACTGGAAACACCATATATTTT. The V gene is TRBV27, the J gene TRBJ1-3; no definite D call. Germline V gives CDR1 MNHEY, CDR2 SMNVEV (reference sequence). This CDR3 has 15 residues. Trimming left V 2 bases short and J 2 bases short, with 10 bases between.

V is TRBV30 and J is TRBJ2-1, with 7 bases fitting TRBD2. The trim removed 2 bases at V and 11 bases at J, leaving 15 bases unmatched. The germline CDR1 and CDR2 sequences are GTSNPN and SVGIG (reference sequence). The CDR3 length is 15 residues. The CDR3 DNA reads as TGTGCCTGGAGTAGCGGGACTTGGGGCTCCGGGAAGCAGTTCTTC. Amino acid sequence: CAWSSGTWGSGKQFF.

The CDR3 bases are TGCGCCAGCAGCCCGCGGGGAGATAACACCGGGGAGCTGTTTTTT. Amino acid sequence: CASSPRGDNTGELFF. The V and J genes are TRBV5-1 and TRBJ2-2, with TRBD2 as a possible D gene (6 bases). The CDR3 spans 15 residues. Germline CDR1 SGHRS, CDR2 YFSETQ. With 4 bases removed from V and 2 bases from J, the gap between germline ends came to 12 bases.

The chain employs TRBV4-3 and TRBJ2-3; D ambiguous. Germline loops: CDR1 LGHNA, CDR2 YSLEER. Trimming left V 0 bases short and J 7 bases short, with 14 bases between. CDR3 length: 15 amino acids. The CDR3 sequence: CASSQEQQSLNTQYF. In nucleotides, the CDR3 is TGCGCCAGCAGCCAAGAGCAACAGTCCTTGAATACGCAGTATTTT.

This clone was detected only once. This chain connects TRBV7-2 to TRBJ1-3; D not certain. The CDR3 has 17 amino acids. Trimming shortened V by 5 bases and J by 6 bases, and 23 bases separated the two germline ends. Germline CDR1 is SGHTA and CDR2 is FQGNSA. For the CDR3, the DNA is TGTGCCAGCAGCCAAAACCCCGGGAAAATCCTTTCAAACACCATATATTTT. Its protein product is CASSQNPGKILSNTIYF.

The chain carries TRBV7-2 and TRBJ1-5, with D unresolved. The CDR3 has 14 residues. The V and J ends lost 2 bases and 3 bases respectively, with 8 bases between them. CDR1 and CDR2 from the germline V gene are SGHTA and FQGNSA. CDR3 in amino acids: CASSLNTANQPQHF. CDR3 bases: TGTGCCAGCAGCTTAAACACCGCCAATCAGCCCCAGCATTTT.

The chain joins TRBV3-1 (or the pseudogene TRBV3-2) to TRBJ2-1; D may be TRBD1 (6 bases). V was pared by 2 bases and J by 5 bases, with 7 bases between. There are 13 residues in the CDR3. Germline CDR1 reads LGHDT; CDR2 reads YNNKEL (reference sequence). CDR3 in DNA: TGTGCCAGCAGCCAAAGGGGGAACAATGAGCAGTTCTTC. Protein product: CASSQRGNNEQFF.

V and J are TRBV28 and TRBJ1-5, with 7 positions matching TRBD1. The CDR3 has 14 amino acids. V lost 7 bases and J lost 7; bases outside the gene matches: 10. CDR1 and CDR2 (germline): MDHEN, SYDVKM. The CDR3: CASKLTGEEQPQHF. The DNA for the CDR3 is TGTGCCAGCAAATTAACAGGGGAGGAGCAGCCCCAGCATTTT.

The rearrangement uses TRBV5-6 and TRBJ2-5, with 8 bases identical to TRBD1. The length of the CDR3 is 17 residues. Germline trimming cut 0 bases from V and 4 bases from J; bases unmatched to any gene: 11. The germline V gene encodes CDR1 SGHDT and CDR2 YYEEEE. CDR3 loop: CASSLGVRGPDRETQYF. The CDR3 DNA is TGTGCCAGCAGCTTGGGGGTCAGGGGGCCGGATCGAGAGACCCAGTACTTC.

This chain links TRBV5-4 with TRBJ2-2, with 8 bases that match TRBD1. The CDR3 contains 15 residues. The V gene end was trimmed by 4 bases and the J gene end by 5 bases; junction bases not matched to a gene: 7. The germline V gene has CDR1 SGHNT and CDR2 YYREEE (reference sequence). The CDR3 spells CASSVSRTGTGELFF. In DNA form, the CDR3 reads TGTGCCAGCAGCGTTTCGAGGACAGGGACCGGGGAGCTGTTTTTT.

The V and J genes are TRBV10-3 and TRBJ2-1; D might be TRBD1 (6 bases). V was trimmed by 10 bases and J by 5 bases, leaving 12 bases between them. The CDR3 covers 12 residues. Germline V gene data show CDR1 as ENHRY and CDR2 as SYGVKD. This CDR3 is CATRDNHNEQFF. The DNA for the CDR3 is TGTGCCACTCGGGACAACCACAATGAGCAGTTCTTC.

The chain uses TRBV6-5 and TRBJ2-3; D is undetermined. V dropped 10 bases and J dropped 6 bases, with 8 bases sitting between them. The germline V gene encodes CDR1 MNHEY and CDR2 SVGAGI. The CDR3 is 10 residues long. The CDR3 reads CANEEDTQYF. CDR3 in DNA: TGTGCCAACGAGGAGGATACGCAGTATTTT.

This rearrangement joins TRBV7-2 to TRBJ1-3; possible D gene TRBD1, 5 bases. CDR3 size: 16 residues. V lost 1 base and J 0 bases, leaving 10 bases between the germline ends. CDR1 and CDR2 from the germline V gene are SGHTA and FQGNSA. CDR3 loop: CASSLEGILSGNTIYF. The CDR3 bases are TGTGCCAGCAGCTTAGAGGGGATCCTCTCTGGAAACACCATATATTTT.

V and J are TRBV7-2 and TRBJ2-3; tentative D call: TRBD1 (5 bases). CDR1 and CDR2 from the germline V gene are SGHTA and FQGNSA. The CDR3 is made up of 15 amino acids. With 2 bases removed from V and 1 base from J, the gap between germline ends came to 10 bases. The CDR3 region has the DNA TGTGCCAGCAGCTTATCAGGGCGGCGCACAGATACGCAGTATTTT. Translated, it gives CASSLSGRRTDTQYF.